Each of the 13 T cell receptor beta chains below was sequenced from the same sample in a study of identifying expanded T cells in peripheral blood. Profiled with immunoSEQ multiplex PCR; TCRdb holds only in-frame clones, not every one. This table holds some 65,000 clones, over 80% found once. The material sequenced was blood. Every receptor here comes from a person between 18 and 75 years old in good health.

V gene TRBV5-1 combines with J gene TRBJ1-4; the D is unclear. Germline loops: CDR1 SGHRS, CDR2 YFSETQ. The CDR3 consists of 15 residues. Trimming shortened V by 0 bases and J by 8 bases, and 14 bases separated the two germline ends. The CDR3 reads CASSLGAPGREKLFF. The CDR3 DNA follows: TGCGCCAGCAGCTTGGGGGCCCCCGGTCGCGAAAAACTGTTTTTT.

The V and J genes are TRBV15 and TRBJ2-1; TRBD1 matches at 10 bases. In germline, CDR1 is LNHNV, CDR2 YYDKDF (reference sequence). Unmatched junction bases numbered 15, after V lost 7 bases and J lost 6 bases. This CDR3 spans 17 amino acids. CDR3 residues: CATNSRTGGTISNEQFF. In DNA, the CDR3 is TGTGCCACCAACAGTAGGACAGGGGGTACTATTAGCAATGAGCAGTTCTTC.

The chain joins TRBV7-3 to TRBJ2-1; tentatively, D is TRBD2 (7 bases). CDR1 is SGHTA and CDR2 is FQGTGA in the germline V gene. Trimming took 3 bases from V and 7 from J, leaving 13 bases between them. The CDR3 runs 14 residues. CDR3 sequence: CASSFGGATNEQFF. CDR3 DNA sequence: TGTGCCAGCAGCTTTGGGGGGGCCACGAATGAGCAGTTCTTC.

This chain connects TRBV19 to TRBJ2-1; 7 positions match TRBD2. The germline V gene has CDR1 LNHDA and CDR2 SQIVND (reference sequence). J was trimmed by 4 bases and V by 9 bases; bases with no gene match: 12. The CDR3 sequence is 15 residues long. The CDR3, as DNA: TGTGCCAGCCAGAGTGGGAGGGGATTGTACAATGAGCAGTTCTTC. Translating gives CASQSGRGLYNEQFF.

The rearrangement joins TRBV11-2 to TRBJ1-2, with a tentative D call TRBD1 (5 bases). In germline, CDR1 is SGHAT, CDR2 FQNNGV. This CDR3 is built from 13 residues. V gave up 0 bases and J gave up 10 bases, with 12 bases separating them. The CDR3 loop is CASSLDRDGYYTF. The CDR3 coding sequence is TGTGCCAGCAGCTTAGACCGGGACGGCTACTACACCTTC.

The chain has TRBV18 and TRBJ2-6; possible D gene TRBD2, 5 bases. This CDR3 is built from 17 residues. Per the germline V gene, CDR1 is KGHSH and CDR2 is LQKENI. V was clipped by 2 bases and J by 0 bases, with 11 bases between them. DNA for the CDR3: TGTGCCAGCTCACCAGGTCTGGGGAGCTCTGGGGCCAACGTCCTGACTTTC. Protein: CASSPGLGSSGANVLTF.

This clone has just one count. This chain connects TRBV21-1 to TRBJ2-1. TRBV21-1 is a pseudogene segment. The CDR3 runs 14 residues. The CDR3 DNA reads TGTGCCAGCAGCAACGGACGAAGCCACAATGAGCAGTTCTTC. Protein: CASSNGRSHNEQFF.

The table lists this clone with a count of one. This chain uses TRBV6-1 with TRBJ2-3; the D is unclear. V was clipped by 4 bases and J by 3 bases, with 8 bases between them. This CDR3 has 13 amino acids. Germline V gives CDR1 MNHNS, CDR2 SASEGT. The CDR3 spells CASSGIRTDTQYF. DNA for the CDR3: TGTGCCAGCAGTGGCATAAGGACAGATACGCAGTATTTT.

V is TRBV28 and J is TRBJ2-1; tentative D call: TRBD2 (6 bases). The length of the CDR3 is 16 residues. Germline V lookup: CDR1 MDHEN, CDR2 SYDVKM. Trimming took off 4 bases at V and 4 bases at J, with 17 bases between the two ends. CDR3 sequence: CASSSPRAGGYNEQFF. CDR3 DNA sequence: TGTGCCAGCAGTTCCCCCAGAGCGGGCGGGTACAATGAGCAGTTCTTC.

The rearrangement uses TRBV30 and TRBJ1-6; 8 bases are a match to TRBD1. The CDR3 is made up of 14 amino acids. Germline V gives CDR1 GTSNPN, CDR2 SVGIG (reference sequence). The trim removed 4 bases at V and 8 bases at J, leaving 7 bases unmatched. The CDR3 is CAWKRTGIYSPLHF. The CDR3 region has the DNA TGTGCCTGGAAGAGGACAGGGATTTATTCACCCCTCCACTTT.

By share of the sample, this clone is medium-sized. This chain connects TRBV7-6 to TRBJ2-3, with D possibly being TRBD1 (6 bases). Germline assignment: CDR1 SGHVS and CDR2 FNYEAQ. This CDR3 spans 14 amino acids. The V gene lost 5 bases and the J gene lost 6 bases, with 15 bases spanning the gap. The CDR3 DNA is TGTGCCAGCAGCCCTACAGGGAACGGGGATACGCAGTATTTT. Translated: CASSPTGNGDTQYF.

CDR3 loop: CASSPWSNEQFF. Here the CDR3 DNA reads TGTGCCAGCAGCCCCTGGTCCAATGAGCAGTTCTTC. The genes are TRBV7-2 and TRBJ2-1; D is undetermined. V dropped 5 bases and J dropped 6 bases, with 8 bases sitting between them. CDR3 length: 12 amino acids. Germline CDR1 is SGHTA and CDR2 is FQGNSA.

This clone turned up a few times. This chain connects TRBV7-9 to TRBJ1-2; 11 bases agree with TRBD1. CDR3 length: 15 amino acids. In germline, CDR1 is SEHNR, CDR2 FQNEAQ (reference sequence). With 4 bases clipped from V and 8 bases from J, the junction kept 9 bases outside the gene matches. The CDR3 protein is CASSSDRGRSRGYTF. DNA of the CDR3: TGTGCCAGCAGCTCGGACAGGGGGCGAAGTAGGGGCTACACCTTC. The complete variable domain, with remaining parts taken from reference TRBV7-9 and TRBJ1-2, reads DTGVSQNPRHKITKRGQNVTFRCDPISEHNRLYWYRQTLGQGPEFLTYFQNEAQLEKSRLLSDRFSAERPKGSFSTLEIQRTEQGDSAMYLCASSSDRGRSRGYTFGSGTRLTVV.